The rows below give T cell receptor beta chains drawn from one sample of a study of molecular identifiers for immune sequencing clone quantification. TCRdb re-called the PCR reads through MiXCR, storing one row per CDR3 protein. The sample yields fewer than 350,000 distinct CDR3 sequences, about a fifth seen once. Source material: naive CD8+ T cells from blood, with Jurkat cell RNA spiked in. The receptor source for this set is a human donor in good health. Some libraries in this study had Jurkat cell RNA spiked in. CDR3s include the opening cysteine and the closing phenylalanine or tryptophan.

TRBJ1-1	TRBV2	CASSEAGTGTRRAFF
TRBJ2-5	TRBV7-9	CASSFEGSETQYF
TRBJ2-2	TRBV27	CASSSVQSGTGELFF
TRBJ2-3	TRBV5-6	CASSLVAQTDTQYF
TRBJ2-1	TRBV7-3	CASSLYPTGINEQFF
TRBJ1-4	TRBV7-9	CASQENEKLFF
TRBJ2-5	TRBV6-6	CASNRQGRQETQYF
TRBJ2-1	TRBV6-5	CASSFGSGWDEQFF
TRBJ2-5	TRBV6-2/TRBV6-3	CASSSVAGVETQYF
TRBJ2-2	TRBV5-4	CASSLLWVGTENTGELFF
TRBJ1-1	TRBV6-2/TRBV6-3	CASILAGGGRHEAFF
TRBJ1-5	TRBV28	CASSFGRNQPQHF
TRBJ2-5	TRBV7-9	CASSLVDGSGTQYF
TRBJ1-5	TRBV6-2/TRBV6-3	CASSPLSGDQHF
TRBJ2-3	TRBV27	CAGSWGDRGHTDTQYF
TRBJ1-1	TRBV6-5	CASSYSQGPNTEAFF